Listed here are 24 T cell receptor beta chains from one sample, sequenced in a study of shared clonotypes between healthy human individuals. Assay used: immunoSEQ multiplex PCR; TCRdb lists only in-frame clones, some missing. This table has 1,100,000 or so clones, around 82% appearing once. The sample taken for sequencing was memory CD4+ T cells from PBMCs. Subset meaning: CD45RA-negative fraction. The receptor set was obtained from a man between 18 and 35 years old in good health. Some clones in this sample may be carry-over from other donors' samples.

The chain uses TRBV28 and TRBJ1-2; no reliable D call. Germline V gives CDR1 MDHEN, CDR2 SYDVKM. This CDR3 spans 15 amino acids. With 4 bases removed from V and 0 bases from J, the gap between germline ends came to 12 bases. The CDR3 DNA reads TGTGCCAGCAGTTCCGCCCCCACAACTAACTATGGCTACACCTTC. This translates into CASSSAPTTNYGYTF.

This clone was seen once. This CDR3 is CSVELEGNGYTF. The CDR3 region has the DNA TGCAGCGTTGAATTGGAGGGGAATGGCTACACCTTC. The chain carries TRBV29-1 and TRBJ1-2; D possibly corresponds to TRBD1 (5 bases). V lost 2 bases to trimming and J lost 6 bases, with 10 bases between them. Per germline, CDR1 SQVTM and CDR2 ANQGSEA. The CDR3 sequence is 12 residues long.

This chain joins TRBV6-6 and TRBJ1-2; perhaps TRBD1 as D (6 bases). This CDR3 region has 14 residues. The germline V and J ends were trimmed by 4 bases and 8 bases, with 17 bases remaining between them. The germline CDR1 and CDR2 sequences are MNHNY and SVGAGI (reference sequence). The CDR3 protein is CASSLTGPLQGYTF. CDR3 nucleotide sequence: TGTGCCAGCAGTTTGACAGGCCCCCTCCAGGGCTACACCTTC.

This rearrangement joins TRBV7-8 to TRBJ2-7; D is perhaps TRBD2 (6 bases). Trimming took off 4 bases at V and 2 bases at J, with 18 bases between the two ends. The CDR3 covers 16 residues. Germline V lookup: CDR1 SGHVS, CDR2 FQNEAQ. In DNA form, the CDR3 reads TGTGCCAGCAGCTCACCCTCCCGGGACTTAACCTACGAGCAGTACTTC. Its protein product is CASSSPSRDLTYEQYF.

This clone was picked up one time. The chain joins TRBV27 to TRBJ2-7; the D gene is possibly TRBD1 (5 bases). Germline-derived CDR1 and CDR2 are MNHEY and SMNVEV (reference sequence). The germline V and J ends were trimmed by 7 bases and 4 bases, with 20 bases remaining between them. This CDR3 is 15 amino acids long. The CDR3, as DNA: TGTGCCAGCATCCCCGATGGCAGGGTCGGGTACGAGCAGTACTTC. Its protein product is CASIPDGRVGYEQYF.

The V and J genes are TRBV5-1 and TRBJ2-7; 7 bases are shared with TRBD1. The trim removed 2 bases at V and 0 bases at J, leaving 5 bases unmatched. The CDR3 covers 15 residues. Germline assignment: CDR1 SGHRS and CDR2 YFSETQ. This chain's CDR3 is CASSLEWDSSYEQYF. CDR3 sequence (DNA): TGCGCCAGCAGCTTAGAGTGGGACAGCTCCTACGAGCAGTACTTC.

A single count supports this clone. V is TRBV7-3 and J is TRBJ1-2, with D maybe TRBD1 (5 bases). Looked up from germline, CDR1 is SGHTA and CDR2 is FQGTGA. Trimming left V 0 bases short and J 4 bases short, with 12 bases between. The CDR3 extends over 15 amino acids. CDR3 loop: CASSLTAGLSYGYTF. The CDR3 DNA follows: TGTGCCAGCAGCTTAACGGCAGGGTTGAGCTATGGCTACACCTTC.

This rearrangement joins TRBV5-1 to TRBJ2-5, with 11 bases aligning to TRBD2. Losses at the gene ends were 0 bases for V and 7 bases for J; bases not matched to a gene: 2. This CDR3 contains 14 residues. In germline, CDR1 is SGHRS, CDR2 YFSETQ. The CDR3 bases are TGCGCCAGCAGCTTGGGGACTAGCGGGCTGACCCAGTACTTC. Its translation is CASSLGTSGLTQYF.

CDR3 amino acids: CASSSQGRGTDTQYF. In nucleotides, the CDR3 is TGTGCCAGCAGTTCACAGGGAAGAGGGACAGATACGCAGTATTTT. The chain employs TRBV28 and TRBJ2-3, with a tentative D call TRBD1 (6 bases). The ends were cut back, 4 bases at V and 3 bases at J, with 14 bases in the middle. Germline lookup yields CDR1 MDHEN and CDR2 SYDVKM. The CDR3 is 15 residues long.

This sequence joins TRBV19 and TRBJ1-2; 7 bases are a match to TRBD1. The CDR3 spans 14 residues. With V trimmed by 8 bases and J by 5 bases, 11 bases remained unmatched. Germline V gene lookup returns CDR1 LNHDA and CDR2 SQIVND (reference sequence). This CDR3 reads CASPRDRDGYGYTF. The CDR3 nucleotides are TGTGCCAGTCCCCGCGACAGGGACGGATATGGCTACACCTTC.

The V gene is TRBV5-1, the J gene TRBJ2-3, with 7 bases identical to TRBD1. This CDR3 comprises 15 residues. Germline V CDR1 and CDR2: SGHRS, YFSETQ. V lost 4 bases, J lost 6 bases, and 11 bases stayed unmatched. CDR3 DNA sequence: TGCGCCAGCAGCGGAGGACAGGCGAACATGGATACGCAGTATTTT. Translating it yields CASSGGQANMDTQYF.

The chain recombines TRBV30 with TRBJ1-3; 8 bases fit TRBD1. The V segment lost 2 bases and the J segment 3 bases; nucleotides outside the gene matches: 12. CDR1 is GTSNPN, CDR2 SVGIG, per germline (reference sequence). CDR3 length: 17 amino acids. CDR3 protein: CAWSSILGTGLGNTIYF. The DNA for the CDR3 is TGTGCCTGGAGTTCTATTCTGGGGACAGGACTTGGAAACACCATATATTTT.

This rearrangement joins TRBV19 to TRBJ2-7, with D perhaps TRBD1 (6 bases). The CDR3 totals 15 residues. In germline, CDR1 is LNHDA, CDR2 SQIVND (reference sequence). Trimming took 1 base from V and 1 from J, leaving 11 bases between them. The CDR3 protein is CASSIVPGASYEQYF. In DNA form, the CDR3 reads TGTGCCAGTAGTATAGTGCCAGGGGCGTCCTACGAGCAGTACTTC.

The V and J genes are TRBV27 and TRBJ1-2, with a possible D match to TRBD1 (5 bases). V gave up 5 bases and J gave up 4 bases, with 11 bases separating them. Germline V gene sequence: CDR1 MNHEY, CDR2 SMNVEV (reference sequence). This CDR3 contains 13 residues. The DNA for the CDR3 is TGTGCCAGCAGTCCCCGGGGCCTCTATGGCTACACCTTC. It encodes CASSPRGLYGYTF.

The chain recombines TRBV5-6 with TRBJ2-4, with TRBD1 matching 8 bases. V lost 0 bases and J lost 7; bases outside the gene matches: 6. Germline V gene sequence: CDR1 SGHDT, CDR2 YYEEEE. The CDR3 is made up of 15 amino acids. CDR3 DNA sequence: TGTGCCAGCAGCTTGGGACAGGGGAGATCTAACATTCAGTACTTC. Amino acids: CASSLGQGRSNIQYF.

Here the CDR3 reads CASSLTFDLGEQYF. As DNA, the CDR3 is TGCGCCAGCAGCTTGACCTTCGACTTGGGGGAGCAGTACTTC. This chain connects TRBV5-1 to TRBJ2-7; D not resolved. Trimming removed 1 base at V and 7 bases at J, with 15 bases between. The V gene's germline CDR1 is SGHRS and CDR2 YFSETQ. The CDR3 contains 14 residues.

This chain links TRBV7-8 with TRBJ2-1, with TRBD2 matching over 9 bases. Trimming at V came to 2 bases and at J to 1 base, leaving 9 bases not matched to a gene. Germline CDR1 reads SGHVS; CDR2 reads FQNEAQ. The CDR3 consists of 18 residues. In DNA form, the CDR3 reads TGTGCCAGCAGCTTAACTATAGGTAGCGGGAGTTCCTACAATGAGCAGTTCTTC. Protein product: CASSLTIGSGSSYNEQFF.

The V call is TRBV18, the J call TRBJ2-5; 12 bases line up with TRBD2. J lost 4 bases, V lost 4 bases, and 4 bases had no gene match. The CDR3 runs 15 residues. CDR1 is KGHSH and CDR2 is LQKENI in the germline V gene. The CDR3 nucleotides read TGTGCCAGCTCACGGGCGACTAGCGGGAGAGAGACCCAGTACTTC. Amino acids: CASSRATSGRETQYF. The full variable domain, its missing parts supplied by reference TRBV18 and TRBJ2-5, is NAGVMQNPRHLVRRRGQEARLRCSPMKGHSHVYWYRQLPEEGLKFMVYLQKENIIDESGMPKERFSAEFPKEGPSILRIQQVVRGDSAAYFCASSRATSGRETQYFGPGTRLLVL.

As concerns this clone: The sample has other DNA sequences that encode this CDR3 too. This chain connects TRBV18 to TRBJ2-4, with D maybe TRBD1 (6 bases). Germline V gene data show CDR1 as KGHSH and CDR2 as LQKENI. Trimming removed 0 bases at V and 0 bases at J, with 9 bases between. The CDR3 loop spans 16 amino acids. The DNA for the CDR3 is TGTGCCAGCTCACCACCGGGGGCCCTAGCCAAAAACATTCAGTACTTC. Translated: CASSPPGALAKNIQYF.

The genes are TRBV5-4 and TRBJ2-4; D might be TRBD1 (6 bases). Trimming removed 0 bases from V and 7 bases from J, with 11 bases in between. Per germline, CDR1 SGHNT and CDR2 YYREEE (reference sequence). This CDR3 has 14 amino acids. The CDR3 nucleotides read TGTGCCAGCAGCTTGGGGGGGACACTGAACATTCAGTACTTC. Amino acid sequence: CASSLGGTLNIQYF.

The genes are TRBV18 and TRBJ2-5; D remains unclear. V was trimmed by 1 base and J by 3 bases, leaving 6 bases between them. Germline lookup yields CDR1 KGHSH and CDR2 LQKENI. This CDR3 region has 13 residues. CDR3 DNA: TGTGCCAGCTCACCACTGTACAAAGAGACCCAGTACTTC. This sequence encodes CASSPLYKETQYF. Together with reference TRBV18 and TRBJ2-5, the CDR3 gives the full variable domain: NAGVMQNPRHLVRRRGQEARLRCSPMKGHSHVYWYRQLPEEGLKFMVYLQKENIIDESGMPKERFSAEFPKEGPSILRIQQVVRGDSAAYFCASSPLYKETQYFGPGTRLLVL.

With regard to this clone: This same CDR3 is encoded by further DNA sequences in the sample. J is TRBJ2-7 and V is TRBV2; TRBD1 agrees at 7 bases. This CDR3 comprises 13 residues. In germline, CDR1 is SNHLY, CDR2 FYNNEI. V lost 6 bases to trimming and J lost 4 bases; unmatched junction nucleotides: 6. The CDR3 is CASSRDRVYEQYF. CDR3 nucleotide sequence: TGTGCCAGCAGCCGCGACAGGGTTTACGAGCAGTACTTC.

This clone turned up a few times. The chain is built from TRBV19 and TRBJ1-5; weak D call: TRBD1 (5 bases). The V gene's germline CDR1 is LNHDA and CDR2 SQIVND (reference sequence). The CDR3 is made up of 15 amino acids. V lost 7 bases, J lost 4 bases, and 17 bases lay in between. The CDR3 coding sequence is TGTGCCAGTACCACCCACGACAGAGTAAATCAGCCCCAGCATTTT. Translating gives CASTTHDRVNQPQHF.

The chain joins TRBV7-9 to TRBJ1-2; maybe TRBD1 (5 bases). This CDR3 is built from 12 residues. V lost 0 bases, J lost 8 bases, and 7 bases lay in between. Germline V CDR1 and CDR2: SEHNR, FQNEAQ (reference sequence). CDR3 loop: CASSLARDGYTF. CDR3 nucleotides: TGTGCCAGCAGCTTAGCGCGGGACGGCTACACCTTC.